The rows below give T cell receptor beta chains drawn from one sample of a study of cytomegalovirus exposure and HLA in healthy donors. The data were produced by immunoSEQ multiplex PCR, yet TCRdb's version contains in-frame clones alone and is incomplete. The sample shows 78,000 or so clones, 94% of them seen only once. The material sequenced was PBMCs. Receptor source: a young woman in good health and CMV-seropositive. Each CDR3 is given with its conserved first and last residue. D genes are given only for firm matches. Some rows have no size entry. The others give once, few or many, or a class for an expanded clone.

j_gene | v_gene | d_gene | abundance | CDR3aa | CDR3nt
TRBJ2-3 | TRBV27 | - | - | CASIHKLGATDTQYF | TGTGCCAGCATCCATAAATTGGGGGCCACAGATACGCAGTATTTT
TRBJ2-7 | TRBV5-6 | - | - | CASSPGPGTYEQYF | TGTGCCAGCAGCCCAGGGCCAGGCACCTACGAGCAGTACTTC
TRBJ2-2 | TRBV19 | - | - | CASSTLTGPGTGELFF | TGTGCCAGTAGTACCCTCACAGGGCCGGGAACCGGGGAGCTGTTTTTT
TRBJ2-7 | TRBV7-8 | TRBD1 | - | CASSSDPGQGTRLPYEQYF | TGTGCCAGCAGCTCCGACCCAGGACAGGGGACACGACTCCCCTACGAGCAGTACTTC
TRBJ1-1 | TRBV19 | - | - | CASTPSSAAHTEAFF | TGTGCCAGTACCCCGTCTTCGGCGGCTCACACTGAAGCTTTCTTT
TRBJ2-5 | TRBV7-2 | TRBD1 | once | CASSPGRTGAHQYF | TGTGCCAGCAGCCCTGGACGGACAGGGGCCCACCAGTACTTC
TRBJ2-3 | TRBV27 | - | few | CASSLSYTDTQYF | TGTGCCAGCAGTCTCTCCTACACAGATACGCAGTATTTT
TRBJ2-6 | TRBV4-2 | TRBD2 | - | CASSQALGLASGANVLTF | TGTGCCAGCAGCCAAGCTCTCGGACTAGCGAGTGGGGCCAACGTCCTGACTTTC
TRBJ2-7 | TRBV7-9 | - | once | CASSLGFLERQTYEQYF | TGTGCCAGCAGCTTAGGATTTCTAGAGCGTCAGACCTACGAGCAGTACTTC
TRBJ2-1 | TRBV9 | TRBD1 | - | CASSVGTGVSNEQFF | TGTGCCAGCAGCGTTGGGACAGGGGTAAGCAATGAGCAGTTCTTC
TRBJ2-1 | TRBV5-8 | - | - | CASSTGYTSYNEQFF | TGTGCCAGCAGCACAGGGTACACCTCCTACAATGAGCAGTTCTTC
TRBJ2-2 | TRBV10-1 | - | - | CASSESGPGGQKTGELFF | TGCGCCAGCAGTGAGTCCGGGCCCGGAGGTCAGAAGACCGGGGAGCTGTTTTTT
TRBJ1-1 | TRBV27 | TRBD1 | once | CASGTEYSEAFF | TGTGCCAGCGGGACAGAATATTCTGAAGCTTTCTTT
TRBJ1-1 | TRBV9 | - | - | CASSVLEVDEAFF | TGTGCCAGCAGCGTACTAGAGGTGGATGAAGCTTTCTTT
TRBJ1-4 | TRBV7-8 | - | - | CASSLRGRTNEKLFF | TGTGCCAGCAGCTTAAGAGGGCGAACTAATGAAAAACTGTTTTTT
TRBJ1-6 | TRBV5-6 | - | - | CASSLSRKNSPLHF | TGTGCCAGCAGCTTGTCGCGGAAGAATTCACCCCTCCACTTT
TRBJ2-5 | TRBV5-1 | TRBD2 | - | CASSLKASGQKYF | TGCGCCAGCAGCTTGAAGGCTAGCGGCCAGAAGTACTTC
TRBJ1-1 | TRBV2 | - | - | CASTDGGDTEAFF | TGTGCCAGCACCGACGGAGGGGACACTGAAGCTTTCTTT
TRBJ2-7 | TRBV2 | - | - | CASSRDSTYEQYF | TGTGCCAGCAGCAGGGATTCGACCTACGAGCAGTACTTC
TRBJ2-5 | TRBV5-1 | - | - | CASSLVASLRQETQYF | TGCGCCAGCAGCTTGGTGGCTAGCCTCCGCCAAGAGACCCAGTACTTC
TRBJ2-3 | TRBV9 | - | - | CASSDSGHSTDTQYF | TGTGCCAGCAGCGATAGCGGCCACAGCACAGATACGCAGTATTTT
TRBJ2-1 | TRBV2 | - | - | CASLRDTSSYNEQFF | TGTGCCAGCCTAAGAGACACTAGCTCCTACAATGAGCAGTTCTTC
TRBJ1-5 | TRBV5-6 | TRBD1 | once | CASSRGTGSDQPQHF | TGTGCCAGCAGCCGCGGGACAGGGAGCGATCAGCCCCAGCATTTT
TRBJ1-2 | TRBV2 | TRBD1 | - | CASIRDRGNYGYTF | TGTGCCAGCATTCGGGACAGGGGAAACTATGGCTACACCTTC
TRBJ1-6 | TRBV27 | - | - | CASRRRVESPLHF | TGTGCCAGCCGCCGCAGGGTGGAATCACCCCTCCACTTT
TRBJ2-1 | TRBV7-2 | TRBD2 | - | CASSLESQRGRNEQFF | TGTGCCAGCAGCTTAGAATCCCAGCGGGGGAGGAATGAGCAGTTCTTC
TRBJ1-4 | TRBV29-1 | - | - | CSVTGMSEKLFF | TGCAGCGTCACGGGGATGAGTGAAAAACTGTTTTTT
TRBJ2-7 | TRBV29-1 | - | - | CSVGTSTSSYEQYF | TGCAGCGTTGGGACAAGTACGTCCTCCTACGAGCAGTACTTC
TRBJ2-1 | TRBV5-1 | TRBD2 | - | CASTSAGGYNEQFF | TGCGCCAGCACATCGGCGGGGGGGTACAATGAGCAGTTCTTC
TRBJ2-3 | TRBV7-8 | - | - | CASSQGASDTDTQYF | TGTGCCAGCAGCCAGGGAGCTAGCGACACAGATACGCAGTATTTT
TRBJ2-7 | TRBV4-1 | TRBD2 | - | CASSARLATRQKQYF | TGCGCCAGCAGCGCAAGACTAGCGACTCGCCAGAAGCAGTACTTC
TRBJ1-1 | TRBV11-3 | - | - | CASSRGGGNTEAFF | TGTGCCAGCAGCCGGGGAGGGGGAAACACTGAAGCTTTCTTT
TRBJ2-3 | TRBV5-5 | - | - | CASSRGGGSDTQYF | TGTGCCAGCAGCCGGGGAGGAGGATCAGATACGCAGTATTTT
TRBJ2-7 | TRBV10-2 | TRBD2 | - | CASTEGRTSATEQYF | TGCGCCAGCACCGAGGGGAGGACTAGCGCTACCGAGCAGTACTTC
TRBJ2-1 | TRBV15 | TRBD2 | - | CATSSGERGGSYNEQFF | TGTGCCACCAGCAGTGGGGAGCGGGGGGGCTCCTACAATGAGCAGTTCTTC
TRBJ1-2 | TRBV5-1 | TRBD1 | - | CASSSTGVGYTF | TGCGCCAGCAGCTCGACAGGGGTCGGCTACACCTTC
TRBJ1-2 | TRBV27 | - | - | CASSHRIGAVPFYGYTF | TGTGCCAGCAGTCACCGGATAGGGGCAGTTCCCTTCTATGGCTACACCTTC
TRBJ2-1 | TRBV27 | TRBD2 | - | CASTSRGLAGWNEQFF | TGTGCCAGCACTTCTCGCGGACTAGCGGGGTGGAATGAGCAGTTCTTC
TRBJ2-1 | TRBV7-9 | TRBD2 | - | CASSSSGVAGPNEQFF | TGTGCCAGCAGCTCGTCAGGTGTAGCGGGGCCCAATGAGCAGTTCTTC
TRBJ2-1 | TRBV29-1 | TRBD1 | - | CSVGQGALNEQFF | TGCAGCGTAGGACAGGGGGCCTTGAATGAGCAGTTCTTC
TRBJ2-7 | TRBV11-2 | TRBD1 | - | CASSLIGRGTGSSYEQYF | TGTGCCAGCAGCTTAATCGGACGGGGGACAGGGTCGTCCTACGAGCAGTACTTC
TRBJ2-2 | TRBV29-1 | TRBD1 | - | CSVEGLLGQGPPGELFF | TGCAGCGTTGAAGGCCTTTTGGGACAGGGGCCGCCCGGGGAGCTGTTTTTT
TRBJ2-5 | TRBV5-1 | - | - | CASSLRPGDQETQYF | TGCGCCAGCAGCCTACGACCGGGAGACCAAGAGACCCAGTACTTC
TRBJ2-7 | TRBV4-1 | TRBD2 | - | CASSYSGKIDTRPYEQYF | TGCGCCAGCAGCTATAGCGGGAAGATAGACACGAGACCCTACGAGCAGTACTTC
TRBJ1-1 | TRBV7-9 | - | - | CASSDRKNTEAFF | TGTGCCAGCAGCGACAGGAAGAACACTGAAGCTTTCTTT
TRBJ2-5 | TRBV2 | - | - | CASTENQETQYF | TGTGCCAGCACAGAAAACCAAGAGACCCAGTACTTC
TRBJ2-5 | TRBV21-1 | - | - | CAGTLAGDQETQYF | TGTGCCGGGACTTTAGCGGGAGATCAAGAGACCCAGTACTTC
TRBJ2-7 | TRBV4-1 | - | - | CASSLQAYYEQYF | TGCGCCAGCAGCCTACAGGCCTACTACGAACAGTACTTC